The following is a TCR beta chain sequence with its context. The target antigen is unknown. This sample stems from a study of CD8 T cells in ankylosing spondylitis. Whole-study results and caveats: Disease-linked clones were reportedly significantly enriched in matched ankylosing spondylitis synovial fluid.

The V and J ends lost 2 bases and 6 bases respectively, with 9 bases between them. This CDR3 has 13 residues. Germline values: CDR1 SGHRS, CDR2 YFSETQ. TCRdb called the 5' RACE reads again in MiXCR, with one record for every CDR3 protein. The sample holds some 92,000 distinct CDR3 sequences, 27% seen once. The V gene is TRBV5-1, the J gene TRBJ1-3, with D perhaps TRBD1 (5 bases). The origin of this receptor is a male donor with ankylosing spondylitis or in good health (not recorded which). Sequencing was carried out using blood, either unsorted or a sorted T cell fraction (not recorded which). Here the CDR3 DNA reads TGCGCCAGCAGCTTCGGGACCACAAACACCATATATTTT. Its translation is CASSFGTTNTIYF.